The 17 T cell receptor beta chains reported below all come from one sample, sequenced in a study of cytomegalovirus exposure and HLA in healthy donors. Data came from immunoSEQ multiplex PCR; TCRdb stores just in-frame clones and leaves some out. The data show some 100,000 clones, with roughly 86% seen just once and roughly 2.2% held by the top ten. Input material: PBMCs. The receptors originated from a woman aged 18-29 years in good health and CMV-seronegative.

The chain joins TRBV7-9 to TRBJ2-5; TRBD2 is a possible D gene (5 bases). Germline CDR1 SEHNR, CDR2 FQNEAQ (reference sequence). There are 14 residues in the CDR3. V was trimmed by 2 bases and J by 5 bases, leaving 12 bases between them. Here the CDR3 reads CASSLSAGRETQYF. CDR3 coding DNA: TGTGCCAGCAGCTTAAGTGCGGGTAGGGAGACCCAGTACTTC.

The gene calls are TRBV4-3 and TRBJ2-7; perhaps TRBD1 as D (6 bases). The V and J ends lost 1 base and 6 bases respectively, with 13 bases between them. This CDR3 region has 14 residues. CDR1 is LGHNA, CDR2 YSLEER, per germline. The CDR3 DNA sequence: TGCGCCAGCAGCCAAGCACAGGGTATGTTCGAGCAGTACTTC. This translates into CASSQAQGMFEQYF.

The genes are TRBV7-7 and TRBJ2-1, with TRBD2 matching over 8 bases. The ends lost 5 bases at V and 5 bases at J; junction bases unmatched: 8. The germline V gene encodes CDR1 SSHAT and CDR2 FNYEAQ (reference sequence). The CDR3 has 15 residues. The CDR3 bases are TGTGCCAGCAGCCCCAGCGGGAGTAGGAACAATGAGCAGTTCTTC. It encodes CASSPSGSRNNEQFF. Complete variable domain (other parts from reference TRBV7-7 and TRBJ2-1): GAGVSQSPRYKVTKRGQDVTLRCDPISSHATLYWYQQALGQGPEFLTYFNYEAQPDKSGLPSDRFSAERPEGSISTLTIQRTEQRDSAMYRCASSPSGSRNNEQFFGPGTRLTVL.

V usage is TRBV5-1 and J usage is TRBJ2-5; no clear D. Per germline, CDR1 SGHRS and CDR2 YFSETQ. V dropped 2 bases and J dropped 2 bases, with 10 bases sitting between them. The CDR3 extends over 14 amino acids. CDR3 bases: TGCGCCAGCAGCTTTCAGGCCGAACAAGAGACCCAGTACTTC. It encodes CASSFQAEQETQYF.

The gene calls are TRBV18 and TRBJ2-7, with a weak D call TRBD2 (5 bases). This CDR3 is 14 amino acids long. Per the germline V gene, CDR1 is KGHSH and CDR2 is LQKENI. The V and J ends lost 3 bases and 1 base respectively, with 10 bases between them. Written as DNA, the CDR3 is TGTGCCAGCTCACCCTGGACTGCTTCCTACGAGCAGTACTTC. This translates into CASSPWTASYEQYF. The variable domain in full, completed from reference TRBV18 and TRBJ2-7, reads NAGVMQNPRHLVRRRGQEARLRCSPMKGHSHVYWYRQLPEEGLKFMVYLQKENIIDESGMPKERFSAEFPKEGPSILRIQQVVRGDSAAYFCASSPWTASYEQYFGPGTRLTVT.

The chain has TRBV27 and TRBJ2-5; a possible D gene is TRBD2 (6 bases). TRBJ2-7 matches the DNA end more closely, so the J call is doubtful. The length of the CDR3 is 14 residues. Germline-derived CDR1 and CDR2 are MNHEY and SMNVEV (reference sequence). The CDR3 region is CASTAGPPRYEQYF. DNA of the CDR3: TGTGCCAGCACTGCGGGACCTCCACGCTACGAGCAGTACTTC.

V is TRBV4-2 and J is TRBJ2-5; D may be TRBD2 (5 bases). Trimming removed 1 base from V and 2 bases from J, with 14 bases in between. CDR3 length equals 16 residues. Germline V gene sequence: CDR1 LGHNA, CDR2 YNFKEQ. CDR3 bases: TGTGCCAGCAGCCAAGCGCGTCCAGCGGTTCAAGAGACCCAGTACTTC. Residues: CASSQARPAVQETQYF.

This rearrangement joins TRBV25-1 to TRBJ1-2; D gene unclear. Germline V gene lookup returns CDR1 MGHDK and CDR2 SYGVNS. The CDR3 is 13 residues long. The V end lost 3 bases, the J end lost 5 bases, and 10 bases lay between the germline ends. The CDR3 reads CASSEAGYYGYTF. The CDR3 nucleotides read TGTGCCAGCAGTGAGGCGGGCTATTATGGCTACACCTTC.

The V and J genes are TRBV4-2 and TRBJ1-4; TRBD1 aligns across 10 bases. The ends lost 6 bases at V and 8 bases at J; junction bases unmatched: 9. The CDR3 covers 15 residues. CDR1 is LGHNA, CDR2 YNFKEQ, per germline. Here the CDR3 DNA reads TGTGCCAGCAGGCCTGGGACAGGGGTGGGGGAAAAACTGTTTTTT. Translation: CASRPGTGVGEKLFF.

This chain connects TRBV30 to TRBJ2-7; no clear D. The CDR3 consists of 15 residues. Per germline, CDR1 GTSNPN and CDR2 SVGIG (reference sequence). Trimming took 1 base from V and 2 from J, leaving 15 bases between them. Here the CDR3 reads CAWSGLAGLTYEQYF. Here the CDR3 DNA reads TGTGCCTGGAGTGGTCTGGCAGGATTAACCTACGAGCAGTACTTC.

The chain is built from TRBV28 and TRBJ1-4; possible D gene TRBD1, 5 bases. The V gene lost 8 bases and the J gene lost 6 bases, with 31 bases spanning the gap. The CDR3 spans 19 residues. Germline lookup yields CDR1 MDHEN and CDR2 SYDVKM. The CDR3 here is CASGLEVTSGMSGDEKLFF. For the CDR3, the DNA is TGTGCCAGCGGACTAGAAGTTACTTCAGGGATGTCGGGGGATGAAAAACTGTTTTTT.

The chain uses TRBV7-9 and TRBJ2-7; 7 bases match TRBD2. Germline V gene sequence: CDR1 SEHNR, CDR2 FQNEAQ (reference sequence). Losses at the gene ends were 8 bases for V and 2 bases for J; bases not matched to a gene: 12. The CDR3 covers 15 residues. The CDR3: CASGGVGDYPYEQYF. The CDR3 DNA reads TGTGCCAGCGGGGGGGTAGGGGACTACCCCTACGAGCAGTACTTC.

This clone was picked up one time. This rearrangement joins TRBV5-4 to TRBJ2-5; 8 bases are a match to TRBD2. J gave up 5 bases and V 6 bases, and 9 bases lay outside the gene matches. The CDR3 is 14 residues long. Germline CDR1 reads SGHNT; CDR2 reads YYREEE (reference sequence). CDR3 DNA sequence: TGTGCCAGCAAGGACGGGGGGGCCCGTGAGACCCAGTACTTC. Translation: CASKDGGARETQYF.

The chain couples TRBV28 to TRBJ1-2, with 9 bases identical to TRBD1. Unmatched junction bases numbered 8, after V lost 8 bases and J lost 4 bases. The CDR3 length is 14 residues. Germline CDR1 reads MDHEN; CDR2 reads SYDVKM. This CDR3 reads CASGTGTGFYGYTF. The CDR3 coding sequence is TGTGCCAGCGGGACGGGGACAGGGTTCTATGGCTACACCTTC.

This clone has a handful of counts. This rearrangement joins TRBV2 to TRBJ1-2, with D tentatively TRBD1 (5 bases). This CDR3 has 14 amino acids. Trimming took 3 bases from V and 4 from J, leaving 12 bases between them. The germline V gene has CDR1 SNHLY and CDR2 FYNNEI. The CDR3 loop reads CASSESGAGYGYTF. The CDR3 bases are TGTGCCAGCAGTGAGTCTGGGGCTGGCTATGGCTACACCTTC. The variable domain in full, with the rest retrieved from reference TRBV2 and TRBJ1-2, is EPEVTQTPSHQVTQMGQEVILRCVPISNHLYFYWYRQILGQKVEFLVSFYNNEISEKSEIFDDQFSVERPDGSNFTLKIRSTKLEDSAMYFCASSESGAGYGYTFGSGTRLTVV.

The rearrangement links TRBV5-4 to TRBJ1-1, with a weak D call TRBD1 (6 bases). The CDR3 is 12 amino acids. V was trimmed by 6 bases and J by 8 bases, leaving 14 bases between them. Germline assignment: CDR1 SGHNT and CDR2 YYREEE (reference sequence). CDR3 in DNA: TGTGCCAGCACCGACCAGGGGAGAGAAGCTTTCTTT. Protein: CASTDQGREAFF. Variable domain in full (rest from reference TRBV5-4 and TRBJ1-1): ETGVTQSPTHLIKTRGQQVTLRCSSQSGHNTVSWYQQALGQGPQFIFQYYREEENGRGNFPPRFSGLQFPNYSSELNVNALELDDSALYLCASTDQGREAFFGQGTRLTVV.

This clone was recorded only once. The gene calls are TRBV7-9 and TRBJ2-4; 7 nucleotides line up with TRBD2. The junction had 4 bases not matched to a gene; V was cut back by 3 bases and J by 2 bases. Germline V gene data show CDR1 as SEHNR and CDR2 as FQNEAQ (reference sequence). This CDR3 spans 15 amino acids. The CDR3 protein is CASSFGGRTKNIQYF. In DNA form, the CDR3 reads TGTGCCAGCAGCTTCGGGGGGAGGACCAAAAACATTCAGTACTTC.